This TCR beta chain was captured by sequencing in a study of post-analysis software for immune sequencing data. Notes on the study in general: The study found TRBV5-6, TRBV5-1 and TRBV20-1 among five TRBV segments more frequent in patients than controls.

Germline lookup yields CDR1 DFQATT and CDR2 SNEGSKA (reference sequence). The V segment lost 4 bases and the J segment 5 bases; nucleotides outside the gene matches: 6. The CDR3 extends over 14 amino acids. In regard to this clonotype: Its antigen is unidentified.

The TCR beta cDNA libraries contained unique molecular identifiers. TCRdb processed the PCR reads anew with MiXCR; each CDR3 protein has one entry. Of 550,000 to 700,000 distinct CDR3 sequences listed, about 40% are singletons. The sequence came from a girl aged 5-17 years with multiple sclerosis. The chain employs TRBV20-1 and TRBJ1-4; TRBD1 agrees at 8 bases. The material sequenced was blood. As DNA, the CDR3 is TGCAGTGCTACTCAGGGGGCTGAAAATGAAAAACTGTTTTTT. Encoded protein: CSATQGAENEKLFF.